The clone carrying this TCR beta chain has ten or more counts. No antigen is known for it. This sample is part of a study of CD8+CD57+ T cells in acquired aplastic anemia. Study conclusions and caveats: The study identified around 28 CD8+ CDR3 sequences shared by patients and controls.

CDR3 and TCR beta VDJ profiling relied on genomic DNA as the template. TCRdb redid the calling of the reads with MiXCR, one entry per CDR3 protein. The sample includes 350,000 to 450,000 distinct CDR3 sequences, approximately 70% of them seen just once. The source material was sorted CD4+, CD8+, or CD8+CD57+ T cells (not recorded which) from PBMCs. This sequence originates from a human donor in good health, serving as a control.

Written as DNA, the CDR3 is TGCGCCAGCAGCTTACCAGGGGGCACAGATACGCAGTATTTT. Its translation: CASSLPGGTDTQYF. This chain uses TRBV5-1 with TRBJ2-3; TRBD1 is a possible D gene (6 bases). Trimming removed 2 bases at V and 1 base at J, with 8 bases between. Germline V lookup: CDR1 SGHRS, CDR2 YFSETQ. The CDR3 sequence is 14 residues long.